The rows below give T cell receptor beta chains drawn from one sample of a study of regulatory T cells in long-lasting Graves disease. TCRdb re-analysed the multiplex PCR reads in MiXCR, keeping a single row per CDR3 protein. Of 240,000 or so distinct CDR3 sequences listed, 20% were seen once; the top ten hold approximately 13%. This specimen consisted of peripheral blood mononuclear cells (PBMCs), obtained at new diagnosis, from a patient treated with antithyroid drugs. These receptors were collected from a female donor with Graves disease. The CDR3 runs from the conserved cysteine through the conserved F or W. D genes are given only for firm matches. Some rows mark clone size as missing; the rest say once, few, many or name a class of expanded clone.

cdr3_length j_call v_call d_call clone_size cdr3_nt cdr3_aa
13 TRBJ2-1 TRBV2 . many TGTGCCAGCGAGTCCAATTTACACAATGAGCAGTTCTTC CASESNLHNEQFF
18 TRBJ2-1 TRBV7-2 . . TGTGCCAGCAGCTTACAGGGAGCCCCTCTTTTATCCTACAATGAGCAGTTCTTC CASSLQGAPLLSYNEQFF
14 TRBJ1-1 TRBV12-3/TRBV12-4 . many TGTGCCAGCAGTTCCATGGGGGGGAACACTGAAGCTTTCTTT CASSSMGGNTEAFF
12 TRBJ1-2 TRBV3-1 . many TGTGCCAGCAGCTCACGGTTCTATGGCTACACCTTC CASSSRFYGYTF
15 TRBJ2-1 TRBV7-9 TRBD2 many TGTGCCAGCAGCCCCGGGGCTAGCGGAACAAATGAGCAGTTCTTC CASSPGASGTNEQFF
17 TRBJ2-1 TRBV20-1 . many TGCAGTGCTAGAAGTTCCCGGGTGGGGCCTAAGGGCACTGAGCAGTTCTTC CSARSSRVGPKGTEQFF
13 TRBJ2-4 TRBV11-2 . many TGTGCCAGCAGCCGGGCCCTCTCGGGCATTCAGTACTTC CASSRALSGIQYF
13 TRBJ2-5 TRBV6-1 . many TGTGCCAGCAAGACGGGGTTGGGGAAGACCCAGTACTTC CASKTGLGKTQYF
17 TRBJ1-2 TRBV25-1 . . TGTGCCAGCAGTGAATCCGGCAGGGGCCCTCTGGCATATGGCTACACCTTC CASSESGRGPLAYGYTF
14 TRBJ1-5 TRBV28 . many TGTGCCAGCAGTCCGCGGGGGGGGTTTCAGCCCCAGCATTTT CASSPRGGFQPQHF
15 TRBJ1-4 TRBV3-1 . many TGTGCCAGCAGCCAAGATGACGGGGGAGGTGAAAAACTGTTTTTT CASSQDDGGGEKLFF
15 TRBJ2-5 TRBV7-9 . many TGTGCCAGCAGCTTAATGGCGGAGGGACCAGAGACCCAGTACTTC CASSLMAEGPETQYF
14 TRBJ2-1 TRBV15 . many TGTGCCACCAGCAGAGATGGGACCTGGGATGAGCAGTTCTTC CATSRDGTWDEQFF
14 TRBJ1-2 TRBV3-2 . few TGTGCCAGCAGACCGGTCAGGGGATGGCGTGGCTACACCTTC CASRPVRGWRGYTF
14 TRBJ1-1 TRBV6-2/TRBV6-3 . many TGTGCCAGCAGAATCGACAGGAGGAACACTGAAGCTTTCTTT CASRIDRRNTEAFF
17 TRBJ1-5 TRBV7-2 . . TGTGCCAGCAGCAAAAGGGTCAACCGGGGTGTCGGGCAGCCCCAGCATTTT CASSKRVNRGVGQPQHF
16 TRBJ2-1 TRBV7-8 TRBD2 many TGTGCCAGCAGCCTCGCCGGGACTAGTGGGCGTGGGTGGCAGTTCTTC CASSLAGTSGRGWQFF
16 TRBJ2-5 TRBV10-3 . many TGTGCCATCAGTGCATTACGGCCCTCAGAGTCGGAGACCCAGTACTTC CAISALRPSESETQYF
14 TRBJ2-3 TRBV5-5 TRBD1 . TGTGCCAGCAGCTCGTGGACAGGGAGAGATACGCAGTATTTT CASSSWTGRDTQYF
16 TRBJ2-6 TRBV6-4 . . TGTGCCAGCAGGGGAAAGGGGGATTCTGGGGCCAACGTCCTGACTTTC CASRGKGDSGANVLTF
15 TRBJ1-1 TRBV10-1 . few TGCGCCAGCAGTGTGGGGGCCCTAAGCTTCACTGAAGCTTTCTTT CASSVGALSFTEAFF
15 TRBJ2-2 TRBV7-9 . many TGTGCCAGCAGCTTAACAGCACCGAACACCGGGGAGCTGTTTTTT CASSLTAPNTGELFF
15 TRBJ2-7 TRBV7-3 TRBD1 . TGTGCCAGCAGCATAACCGGGACAGCAGACCACGAGCAGTACTTC CASSITGTADHEQYF
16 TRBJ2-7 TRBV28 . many TGTGCCAGCAGTCCCCCCCTGGGGGTAACTCCTTACGAGCAGTACTTC CASSPPLGVTPYEQYF
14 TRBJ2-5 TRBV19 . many TGTGCCAGTAGTGTGTCTGTCGCTCTAGAGACCCAGTACTTC CASSVSVALETQYF
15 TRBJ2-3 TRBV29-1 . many TGCAGCGTTGAATTGGGCAGCTCTAGCACAGATACGCAGTATTTT CSVELGSSSTDTQYF
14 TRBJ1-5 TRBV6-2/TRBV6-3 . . TGTGCCAGCAGTTACGGTCAGGGCGGTCAGCCCCAGCATTTT CASSYGQGGQPQHF
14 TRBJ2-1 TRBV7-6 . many TGTGCCAGCAGCTTGGGAGACGGAGTTGGTGAGCAGTTCTTC CASSLGDGVGEQFF
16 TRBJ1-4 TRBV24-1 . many TGTGCCACCAGTGACTCGGACGGGACAACTAATGAAAAACTGTTTTTT CATSDSDGTTNEKLFF
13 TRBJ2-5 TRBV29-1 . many TGCAGCGTTGAAGATCGGACGAGCGAGACCCAGTACTTC CSVEDRTSETQYF
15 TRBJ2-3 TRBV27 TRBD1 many TGTGCCAGCAGTTTAAGGGGGCAGAGCACAGATACGCAGTATTTT CASSLRGQSTDTQYF
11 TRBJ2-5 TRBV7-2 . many TGTGCCAGCACCTCGACAGAGACCCAGTACTTC CASTSTETQYF
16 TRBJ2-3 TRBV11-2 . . TGTGCCAGCAGCCTGACAGGGAGGGGAAGCACAGATACGCAGTATTTT CASSLTGRGSTDTQYF
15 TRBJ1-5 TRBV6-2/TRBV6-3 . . TGTGCCAGCACCCGGGCACAGGGTTCGGGTCAGCCCCAGCATTTT CASTRAQGSGQPQHF
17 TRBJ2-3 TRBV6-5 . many TGTGCCAGCAGTTACTTTTCTGGGCTTGAGGGCACAGATACGCAGTATTTT CASSYFSGLEGTDTQYF
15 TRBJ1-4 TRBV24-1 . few TGTGCCACCAGTGATTCGACAACAACTAATGAAAAACTGTTTTTT CATSDSTTTNEKLFF
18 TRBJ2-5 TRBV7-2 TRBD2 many TGTGCCAGCAGCTTACTGTTCTCGAGCGGGGGGTTCCAAGAGACCCAGTACTTC CASSLLFSSGGFQETQYF
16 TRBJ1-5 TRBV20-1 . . TGCAGTGCTAGAGATCTAGGTAGCCCTAGTGGGCAGACCCAGCATTTT CSARDLGSPSGQTQHF
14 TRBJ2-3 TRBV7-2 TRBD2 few TGTGCCAGCAGCCCGGGAGGGAGGACAGATACGCAGTATTTT CASSPGGRTDTQYF
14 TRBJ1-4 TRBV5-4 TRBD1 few TGTGCCAGCAGCTTGCGGACAGGGCGTGAAAAACTGTTTTTT CASSLRTGREKLFF
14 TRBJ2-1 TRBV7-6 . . TGTGCCAGCAGCTTAGATCATCGTTACAATGAGCAGTTCTTC CASSLDHRYNEQFF
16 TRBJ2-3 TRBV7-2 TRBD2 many TGTGCCAGCAGCACTGGACTAGCGGGCCGCACAGATACGCAGTATTTT CASSTGLAGRTDTQYF
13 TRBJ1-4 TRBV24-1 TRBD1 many TGTGCCACCAGTGCGGGACAGGGGGCGAAACTGTTTTTT CATSAGQGAKLFF
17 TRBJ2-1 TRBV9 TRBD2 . TGTGCCAGCAGCGTACCTCTTAGCGGGGGGGCCTTGGATGAGCAGTTCTTC CASSVPLSGGALDEQFF
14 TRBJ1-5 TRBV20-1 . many TGCAGTGCTAGCGATTACAACAGGTTACAGCCCCAGCATTTT CSASDYNRLQPQHF
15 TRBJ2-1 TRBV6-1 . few TGTGCCAGCAGTGACCCTTCTACTCCTTACAATGAGCAGTTCTTC CASSDPSTPYNEQFF
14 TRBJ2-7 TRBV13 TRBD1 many TGTGCCAGCAGCTTAGGGGACAGGGACTACGAGCAGTACTTC CASSLGDRDYEQYF
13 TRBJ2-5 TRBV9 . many TGTGCCAGCAGCAGGGGGCAGCGGGGGACCCAGTACTTC CASSRGQRGTQYF
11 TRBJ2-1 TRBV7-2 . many TGTGCCAGCAGCTACTACAATGAGCAGTTCTTC CASSYYNEQFF